The 23 T cell receptor beta chains reported below all come from one sample, sequenced in a study of control samples from healthy donors and cancer patients. This table comes from immunoSEQ multiplex PCR, and its TCRdb copy is limited to in-frame clones, with some not included. This sample has about 84,000 clones, with 70% to 85% found just once. Material for sequencing was PBMCs. Source of these receptors: a man in his sixties with head and neck cancer.

The chain carries TRBV3-1 (or the pseudogene TRBV3-2) and TRBJ2-3; a possible D gene is TRBD2 (6 bases). Germline CDR1 and CDR2: LGHDT and YNNKEL (reference sequence). Trimming cost V 4 bases and J 6 bases, with 20 bases left between them. The CDR3 totals 16 residues. The CDR3 protein is CASSPNPSAAGDTQYF. The DNA of the CDR3 is TGTGCCAGCAGCCCAAATCCTAGCGCCGCGGGGGATACGCAGTATTTT.

The genes are TRBV2 and TRBJ1-6; no firm D call. This CDR3 comprises 15 residues. V was cut by 2 bases and J by 7 bases, with 12 bases left in between. Germline CDR1 and CDR2: SNHLY and FYNNEI. CDR3 sequence: CASSELGVGNSPLHF. DNA for the CDR3: TGTGCCAGCAGTGAACTCGGGGTAGGGAATTCACCCCTCCACTTT.

The chain has TRBV28 and TRBJ2-2; TRBD1 might be the D (5 bases). Germline V gene lookup returns CDR1 MDHEN and CDR2 SYDVKM. V was shortened by 2 bases and J by 9 bases, with 7 bases between the two germline ends. The length of the CDR3 is 12 residues. In DNA form, the CDR3 reads TGTGCCAGCAGTTTAGTGGGGCGGGAGCTGTTTTTT. Amino acid sequence: CASSLVGRELFF.

The rearrangement links TRBV5-1 to TRBJ2-1; D gene ambiguous. The germline V and J ends were trimmed by 2 bases and 0 bases, with 6 bases remaining between them. The germline CDR1 and CDR2 sequences are SGHRS and YFSETQ. The CDR3 is 14 residues long. The CDR3 sequence: CASSFQSSYNEQFF. In DNA form, the CDR3 reads TGCGCCAGCAGCTTCCAGAGCTCCTACAATGAGCAGTTCTTC.

This clone was seen more than once but under ten times. This chain joins TRBV5-6 and TRBJ2-5; D possibly corresponds to TRBD2 (6 bases). CDR3 length: 16 residues. CDR1 SGHDT and CDR2 YYEEEE come from the germline V gene. The V end was cut by 0 bases, the J end by 0 bases, with 12 bases between. CDR3 bases: TGTGCCAGCAGCTTGGGGCTAGCGCCTCACCAAGAGACCCAGTACTTC. It specifies CASSLGLAPHQETQYF.

This clone was observed at least ten times. The chain couples TRBV19 to TRBJ2-1, with D perhaps matching TRBD2 (5 bases). Germline assignment: CDR1 LNHDA and CDR2 SQIVND (reference sequence). V was trimmed by 3 bases and J by 5 bases, leaving 17 bases between them. The CDR3 extends over 16 amino acids. CDR3 region: CASSMQWGERHNEQFF. CDR3 nucleotide sequence: TGTGCCAGTAGTATGCAGTGGGGAGAGCGTCACAATGAGCAGTTCTTC.

This chain uses TRBV14 with TRBJ2-5, with D possibly being TRBD2 (5 bases). V shed 3 bases and J shed 11 bases, with 13 bases lying between them. Germline V CDR1 and CDR2: SGHDN, FVKESK. The CDR3 loop spans 12 amino acids. The CDR3 nucleotides read TGTGCCAGCAGCCATGGACTTTTGAAACAGTACTTC. Its translation is CASSHGLLKQYF.

The CDR3 nucleotides read TGTGCCAGCAGCTTGGCACCCCCGGGACTAGCGCTCTACGAGCAGTACTTC. Protein product: CASSLAPPGLALYEQYF. The chain uses TRBV5-5 and TRBJ2-7; 10 bases are a match to TRBD2. V shed 0 bases, J shed 3 bases, and the junction held 9 bases outside the gene matches. The CDR3 is made up of 17 amino acids. Germline CDR1 and CDR2: SGHKS and YYEKEE (reference sequence).

The V call is TRBV5-1, the J call TRBJ2-7; D remains unclear. Germline V gene data show CDR1 as SGHRS and CDR2 as YFSETQ. CDR3 length: 14 residues. The V end was cut by 1 base, the J end by 3 bases, with 11 bases between. The CDR3 reads CASSLRSRFYEQYF. In DNA, the CDR3 is TGCGCCAGCAGCTTGCGGTCTAGGTTCTACGAGCAGTACTTC.

V and J are TRBV15 and TRBJ2-7, with D possibly matching TRBD2 (5 bases). V lost 5 bases and J lost 0, with 14 bases in between. The CDR3 runs to 15 residues. CDR1 and CDR2 (germline): LNHNV, YYDKDF (reference sequence). CDR3 sequence (DNA): TGTGCCACCAGCCCCGGGCGAGGGCCCTCCTACGAGCAGTACTTC. Encoded protein: CATSPGRGPSYEQYF.

This sequence joins TRBV11-2 and TRBJ1-3; D is unclear. V shed 5 bases and J shed 2 bases, with 16 bases lying between them. CDR3 length equals 16 residues. Germline CDR1 and CDR2: SGHAT and FQNNGV. DNA of the CDR3: TGTGCCAGCAGCCCGATCAGATCCGCAACTGGAAACACCATATATTTT. Translation gives CASSPIRSATGNTIYF.

The chain couples TRBV12-3 or TRBV12-4 to TRBJ2-4; maybe TRBD1 (6 bases). V was shortened by 4 bases and J by 5 bases, with 9 bases between the two germline ends. CDR3 size: 13 residues. The CDR3 protein is CASSWTAENIQYF. For the CDR3, the DNA is TGTGCCAGCAGTTGGACAGCGGAAAACATTCAGTACTTC.

The chain employs TRBV20-1 and TRBJ1-6, with D perhaps TRBD1 (5 bases). The CDR3 spans 11 residues. The germline CDR1 and CDR2 sequences are DFQATT and SNEGSKA (reference sequence). The V end lost 6 bases, the J end lost 14 bases, and 14 bases lay between the germline ends. The CDR3 DNA is TGCAGTGCGGGGGAAAACAGTTCCCTCCACTTT. Translated: CSAGENSSLHF.

This chain uses TRBV5-4 with TRBJ2-7, with 9 bases that match TRBD2. Germline assignment: CDR1 SGHNT and CDR2 YYREEE (reference sequence). The CDR3 has 13 residues. J was trimmed by 5 bases and V by 6 bases; bases with no gene match: 6. The CDR3 spells CASNLAGVNEQYF. The DNA for the CDR3 is TGTGCCAGCAACTTAGCGGGAGTAAACGAGCAGTACTTC.

The chain carries TRBV7-2 and TRBJ2-3, with TRBD2 matching over 12 bases. The CDR3 runs 15 residues. Germline CDR1 SGHTA, CDR2 FQGNSA. J lost 3 bases, V lost 3 bases, and 1 base had no gene match. The CDR3 region has the DNA TGTGCCAGCAGCTTTGGACTAGCGGGAACAGATACGCAGTATTTT. Protein sequence: CASSFGLAGTDTQYF. Full variable domain (outside the CDR3, taken from reference TRBV7-2 and TRBJ2-3): GAGVSQSPSNKVTEKGKDVELRCDPISGHTALYWYRQSLGQGLEFLIYFQGNSAPDKSGLPSDRFSAERTGGSVSTLTIQRTQQEDSAVYLCASSFGLAGTDTQYFGPGTRLTVL.

V gene TRBV10-3 combines with J gene TRBJ2-7, with 8 bases aligning to TRBD2. Looked up from germline, CDR1 is ENHRY and CDR2 is SYGVKD. This CDR3 spans 15 amino acids. Losses at the gene ends were 8 bases for V and 4 bases for J; bases not matched to a gene: 13. CDR3 sequence (DNA): TGTGCCATCCAAGGGGGAGCGGGAGAGTATTACGAGCAGTACTTC. Translating it yields CAIQGGAGEYYEQYF.

The chain joins TRBV7-6 to TRBJ2-7; 12 bases agree with TRBD2. This CDR3 has 13 residues. Trimming took 3 bases from V and 9 from J; bases not matched to a gene: 3. Per germline, CDR1 SGHVS and CDR2 FNYEAQ. The CDR3 reads CASSFRLAGVQYF. CDR3 nucleotides: TGTGCCAGCAGCTTTCGACTAGCGGGAGTGCAGTACTTC.

This clone showed up just once. The gene calls are TRBV6-1 and TRBJ2-7, with D possibly being TRBD1 (6 bases). The V gene's germline CDR1 is MNHNS and CDR2 SASEGT. The V gene lost 3 bases and the J gene lost 6 bases, with 15 bases spanning the gap. This CDR3 region has 14 residues. The chain's CDR3 is CASSDKNWGPEQYF. The CDR3 coding sequence is TGTGCCAGCAGTGACAAGAATTGGGGGCCCGAGCAGTACTTC.

This clone was found a few times. The chain has TRBV14 and TRBJ2-5, with D unresolved. There are 12 residues in the CDR3. Germline CDR1 SGHDN, CDR2 FVKESK. Trimming removed 3 bases from V and 6 bases from J, with 8 bases in between. The DNA of the CDR3 is TGTGCCAGCAGCCAGGTATCACAGACCCAGTACTTC. Its translation: CASSQVSQTQYF.

The rearrangement uses TRBV5-1 and TRBJ1-6; D is perhaps TRBD1 (6 bases). Germline lookup yields CDR1 SGHRS and CDR2 YFSETQ. Trimming removed 4 bases from V and 6 bases from J, with 17 bases in between. The CDR3 has 16 amino acids. Here the CDR3 reads CASSRGLWGANSPLHF. Here the CDR3 DNA reads TGCGCCAGCAGCCGGGGGTTGTGGGGGGCTAATTCACCCCTCCACTTT. Drawing the rest from reference TRBV5-1 and TRBJ1-6, the complete variable domain is KAGVTQTPRYLIKTRGQQVTLSCSPISGHRSVSWYQQTPGQGLQFLFEYFSETQRNKGNFPGRFSGRQFSNSRSEMNVSTLELGDSALYLCASSRGLWGANSPLHFGNGTRLTVT.

V is TRBV27 and J is TRBJ1-1, with 10 bases lining up with TRBD1. With V trimmed by 5 bases and J by 5 bases, 8 bases remained unmatched. Germline-derived CDR1 and CDR2 are MNHEY and SMNVEV (reference sequence). The CDR3 contains 15 residues. The CDR3 reads CASSRTTGGLTEAFF. CDR3 in DNA: TGTGCCAGCAGTAGAACGACAGGGGGCCTGACTGAAGCTTTCTTT.

This clone appeared many times. The rearrangement joins TRBV5-6 to TRBJ1-1; D call uncertain. V lost 2 bases to trimming and J lost 1 base, with 15 bases between them. Germline CDR1 reads SGHDT; CDR2 reads YYEEEE. The CDR3 runs to 16 residues. CDR3 DNA: TGTGCCAGCAGCTTACTCTCAGTCCGACCGAACACTGAAGCTTTCTTT. Its translation: CASSLLSVRPNTEAFF.

CDR3 nucleotide sequence: TGTGCCAGTAGTATAAATGGCGGGAGCTTGAATGAGCAGTTCTTC. Its translation: CASSINGGSLNEQFF. The chain is built from TRBV19 and TRBJ2-1; TRBD2 matches 7 bases. V gave up 2 bases and J gave up 7 bases; unmatched junction bases: 8. This CDR3 has 15 amino acids. CDR1 LNHDA and CDR2 SQIVND come from the germline V gene (reference sequence).